Each of the 20 T cell receptor gamma chains below was sequenced from the same sample in a study of γδ T cells in repeated Plasmodium falciparum infection (dated by TCRdb to the early 2020s). For bulk TCR repertoire analysis, Vgamma9/Vdelta2+ and Vdelta2-negative gammadelta T cell populations were flow-sorted out of peripheral blood mononuclear cells. Libraries were made using multiplex PCR. These reads were obtained on an Illumina MiSeq. TCRdb called clones afresh from the public reads with CATT; identical DNA rows were later merged. For this sample the table gives 14,000 or so gamma-chain clones, of which 1.6% were detected only once. 25% to 30% of the sample comes from the top ten. Sequenced input: gamma-delta T cells from blood. The origin of the receptors is a pool of human donors (malaria-infected and uninfected, not separated).

This clone was seen a few times. This probably arose from a read error, given a far larger clone one base away. Distinct nucleotide sequences in the sample also encode this CDR3. The chain uses TRGV2 and TRGJ1 or TRGJ2. The J gene was not available in TCRdb and was assigned here by matching the DNA to germline segments. Germline V gives CDR1 EGSNGY, CDR2 YDSYNSKV. The CDR3 runs 15 residues. The CDR3 here is CATWDGVLNYYKKLF. The CDR3 DNA sequence: TGTGCCACCTGGGACGGTGTTCTGAATTACTATAAGAAACTCTTT.

About this clone itself: A read error is the likely source, as a far larger clone sits one nucleotide away. Other nucleotide sequences in the sample specify the same CDR3. The J gene went uncalled, whereas the V gene is TRGV9. Germline V gene sequence: CDR1 GITISATS, CDR2 ISYDGTV (reference sequence). The CDR3 is made up of 17 amino acids. The CDR3 spells CALWEVKAKLGKKIKVF. The CDR3 bases are TGTGCCTTGTGGGAGGTGAAGGCCAAGTTGGGCAAAAAAATTAAGGTATTT.

This clone was recorded a few times. A far more abundant clone sits one base away, making this likely a read error. The same CDR3 arises from other DNA sequences in this sample as well. This chain connects TRGV3 to TRGJ1 or TRGJ2. The J gene, left out of TCRdb, was set here by checking the DNA against germline. Germline CDR1 and CDR2: VTNTFY and YDVSTARD (reference sequence). The ends lost 5 bases at V and 7 bases at J; junction bases unmatched: 11. The CDR3 length is 13 residues. The DNA for the CDR3 is TGTGCCACCTGGGTCTCGCTGATCTATAAGAAACTCTTT. Protein sequence: CATWVSLIYKKLF.

Details on this clone: TCRdb records a much larger clone's protein for this DNA, with a difference at residue 5 that likely arises from a read error; the protein given is the translation of the DNA. The CDR3 spells CALWGPGNPKYSSDWIKTF. Here the CDR3 DNA reads TGTGCCTTGTGGGGGCCTGGAAATCCTAAATATAGTAGTGATTGGATCAAGACGTTT. The J gene is TRGJP2, the V gene TRGV9. The J gene, left out of TCRdb, was set here by checking the DNA against germline. The V gene end was trimmed by 5 bases and the J gene end by 0 bases; junction bases not matched to a gene: 18. Germline V gene lookup returns CDR1 GITISATS and CDR2 ISYDGTV (reference sequence). The CDR3 extends over 19 amino acids.

A few counts support this clone. It differs at one base from a far larger clone, so likely a read error. Other DNA sequences in the same sample also yield this CDR3. This chain uses TRGV9 with TRGJP. Unmatched junction bases numbered 7, after V lost 2 bases and J lost 6 bases. CDR1 GITISATS and CDR2 ISYDGTV come from the germline V gene (reference sequence). The length of the CDR3 is 17 residues. Here the CDR3 reads CALWEAGRELGKKIKVF. The CDR3, as DNA: TGTGCCTTGTGGGAGGCAGGACGAGAGTTGGGCAAAAAAATCAAGGTATTT.

In its sample, this clone was seen many times. A far larger clone is off by one base, so a read error is likely. At the DNA level, this CDR3 is encoded by other sequences in the same sample as well. The chain has TRGV9 and TRGJ1 or TRGJ2. The J gene, absent from TCRdb, was called here by matching the DNA to germline. This CDR3 spans 14 amino acids. Per the germline V gene, CDR1 is GITISATS and CDR2 is ISYDGTV (reference sequence). CDR3 in amino acids: CALWEVPYGYKKLF. As DNA, the CDR3 is TGTGCCCTGTGGGAGGTGCCTTACGGTTATAAGAAACTCTTT.

This clone was observed many times. The protein held in TCRdb is that of a much larger clone and does not match this DNA's translation at residue 15, likely because of a read error; the protein shown is translated from the DNA. The V gene is TRGV9; the J gene was not called. The CDR3 consists of 17 residues. CDR1 and CDR2 (germline): GITISATS, ISYDGTV (reference sequence). CDR3 in amino acids: CALWEVLEELGKKIEVF. The CDR3 nucleotides are TGTGCCTTGTGGGAGGTGCTTGAAGAGTTGGGCAAAAAAATCGAGGTATTT.

The sample holds a few counts of this clone. A far larger clone is off by one base, so a read error is likely. The sample holds other DNA sequences that translate to the same CDR3. The J gene is TRGJP, the V gene TRGV9. In the absence of a J gene in TCRdb, the DNA was matched to germline to assign it here. V lost 5 bases and J lost 5; bases outside the gene matches: 6. The CDR3 runs 16 residues. Looked up from germline, CDR1 is GITISATS and CDR2 is ISYDGTV (reference sequence). As DNA, the CDR3 is TGTGCCTTGTGGGGTAGTAAAGAGTTGGGCAAAAAAATCAAGGTATTT. Amino acids: CALWGSKELGKKIKVF.

To note about this clone: The TCRdb protein comes from a much larger clone and disagrees with this DNA's translation at residue 3, likely due to a read error; the protein given here is derived from the DNA. The chain employs TRGV3 and TRGJ1 or TRGJ2. CDR1 and CDR2 (germline): VTNTFY, YDVSTARD (reference sequence). The CDR3 sequence is 13 residues long. The CDR3 here is CASWDRPGYKKLF. CDR3 in DNA: TGTGCCTCCTGGGACAGGCCAGGTTATAAGAAACTCTTT.

Concerning this clone itself: The mismatch at residue 7 between this DNA's translation and the TCRdb protein of a much larger clone likely reflects a read error; the protein shown is translated from the DNA. V is TRGV4 and J is TRGJ1 or TRGJ2. V shed 5 bases and J 8 bases; nucleotides not matched to a gene: 9. The CDR3 consists of 12 residues. Germline V gene sequence: CDR1 EGSTGY, CDR2 YDSYTSSV. CDR3 DNA: TGTGCCACCTGGGGCCCACACAATAAGAAACTCTTT. Translation: CATWGPHNKKLF.

This clone was picked up many times. TCRdb lists the protein of a much larger clone for this DNA, which differs at residue 7, so this is likely a read error; the protein given here is translated from the DNA itself. The chain is built from TRGV9 and TRGJ1 or TRGJ2. TCRdb gives no J gene; it was assigned here by matching the DNA to germline. Germline assignment: CDR1 GITISATS and CDR2 ISYDGTV (reference sequence). V shed 3 bases, J shed 3 bases, and the junction held 14 bases outside the gene matches. The CDR3 is 16 amino acids. The CDR3 DNA is TGTGCCTTGTGGGAGTGCGATTTGGCTTGTTATTATAAGAAACTCTTT. The encoded protein is CALWECDLACYYKKLF.

This clone was seen ten or more times. This DNA's translation differs at residue 13 from TCRdb's protein, which comes from a much larger clone; a read error is likely, and the protein shown is translated from the DNA. The genes are TRGV9 and TRGJP. The CDR3 length is 16 residues. Germline lookup yields CDR1 GITISATS and CDR2 ISYDGTV (reference sequence). CDR3 region: CALWDLQELGKKSKVF. The CDR3 nucleotides are TGTGCCTTGTGGGACCTTCAAGAGTTGGGCAAAAAAAGCAAGGTATTT.

The table lists this clone with a few counts. TCRdb has a much larger clone's protein, which differs at residue 13 from the translation of this DNA, likely because of a read error; what is shown is the protein translated from the DNA. The chain is built from TRGV9 and TRGJP. Per the germline V gene, CDR1 is GITISATS and CDR2 is ISYDGTV (reference sequence). The CDR3 is 16 amino acids. Written as DNA, the CDR3 is TGTGCCTTGTGGGCCCAAGGTGAGTTGGGCAAAAAAAACAAGGTATTT. Protein product: CALWAQGELGKKNKVF.

As to this clone: TCRdb shows a much larger clone's protein in place of this DNA's translation, and the two differ at residue 9, likely through a read error; the protein shown is translated from the DNA. The chain employs TRGV4 and TRGJ1 or TRGJ2. TCRdb records no J gene; here it was assigned by comparing the DNA to germline. Germline CDR1 EGSTGY, CDR2 YDSYTSSV. The CDR3 loop spans 12 amino acids. CDR3 in DNA: TGTGCCACCTGGGATCGGGAATATAGGAAACTCTTT. This translates into CATWDREYRKLF.

The table lists this clone with many counts. Other DNA variants within this sample encode the same CDR3. This chain uses TRGV4 with TRGJ1 or TRGJ2. This CDR3 region has 13 residues. V dropped 3 bases and J dropped 5; count of bases not matched to a gene: 7. Germline CDR1 and CDR2: EGSTGY and YDSYTSSV. The CDR3 reads CATWDNRNYKKLF. The CDR3 region has the DNA TGTGCCACCTGGGATAATCGGAATTATAAGAAACTCTTT.

This clone was seen repeatedly, ten times or more. It differs at one base from a far larger clone, so likely a read error. This sample also contains other DNA sequences that code for the same CDR3. The V call is TRGV3, the J call TRGJ1 or TRGJ2. The J gene was missing in TCRdb and was found by matching the end of the DNA to germline. Looked up from germline, CDR1 is VTNTFY and CDR2 is YDVSTARD (reference sequence). Losses at the gene ends were 0 bases for V and 4 bases for J; bases not matched to a gene: 15. The CDR3 has 17 residues. CDR3 sequence (DNA): TGTGCCACCTGGGACAGGCGAGGGCTGTTAGGATATTATAAGAAACTCTTT. Encoded protein: CATWDRRGLLGYYKKLF.

In its sample, this clone was seen a few times. A read error likely explains why the TCRdb protein, taken from a much larger clone, differs from this DNA's translation at residue 10; the protein shown is translated from the DNA. The rearrangement uses TRGV9 and TRGJP. Matching the DNA to germline supplied the J gene, which TCRdb does not give. The CDR3 sequence is 15 residues long. Looked up from germline, CDR1 is GITISATS and CDR2 is ISYDGTV (reference sequence). The CDR3 nucleotides are TGTGCCTTGTGGGGAAACGAGTTGGGCAGAAAAATCAAGGTATTT. It encodes CALWGNELGRKIKVF.

The table lists this clone with many counts. TCRdb shows a much larger clone's protein in place of this DNA's translation, and the two differ at residue 5, likely through a read error; the protein shown is translated from the DNA. The V call is TRGV9, the J call TRGJ1 or TRGJ2. From germline, CDR1 is GITISATS and CDR2 ISYDGTV (reference sequence). With 5 bases clipped from V and 7 bases from J, the junction kept 5 bases outside the gene matches. The CDR3 spans 11 residues. CDR3 coding DNA: TGTGCCTTGTGGGGCGCGTATAAGAAACTCTTT. Translated: CALWGAYKKLF.

This clone was recorded a few times. This DNA translates differently at residue 3 from the TCRdb protein, which is that of a much larger clone; a read error is likely, and the protein shown is the DNA's own translation. The chain combines TRGV4 with TRGJ1 or TRGJ2. V lost 12 bases to trimming and J lost 8 bases; unmatched junction nucleotides: 13. The CDR3 totals 11 residues. Germline values: CDR1 EGSTGY, CDR2 YDSYTSSV. The CDR3 reads CAADLRDKKLF. The CDR3 nucleotides are TGTGCCGCCGACCTCCGAGATAAGAAACTCTTT.

This clone was counted only a few times. TCRdb's listed protein matches a much larger clone and diverges from this DNA's translation at residue 13, likely through a read error; the protein shown comes from the DNA. The chain has TRGV9 and TRGJ1 or TRGJ2. TCRdb gives no J gene; it was assigned here by matching the DNA to germline. Germline V gives CDR1 GITISATS, CDR2 ISYDGTV (reference sequence). This CDR3 region has 18 residues. CDR3: CALWEVQSYNSNNYKKLF. CDR3 nucleotide sequence: TGTGCCTTGTGGGAGGTGCAGTCCTACAATTCGAATAATTATAAGAAACTCTTT.